The T cell receptor beta chain described here comes from a study of T-cell reconstitution after alpha-beta-depleted transplantation in children. As it was prepared, the TCRbeta library received unique molecular identifiers. TCRdb ran MiXCR on the PCR reads and lists one entry per CDR3 protein. Among 190,000 or so distinct CDR3 sequences listed, 6.3% were seen once. This CDR3 contains 16 residues. The sample holds many counts of this clonotype. Its target is not known. Whole-study results and caveats: About two months after transplant, alpha-beta T cells reportedly came from several hundred expanded graft clones. Several patients had high TCRbeta diversity at day 60; it came from surviving recipient T cells and thymic progenitors.

V gene TRBV21-1 combines with J gene TRBJ2-7; the D segment call TRBD2 is taken from the table without a DNA check. TRBV21-1 is a recognized pseudogene. Sequenced here: PBMCs, sampled before TCRalphabeta/CD19-depleted stem cell transplant. The TCR was taken from a girl in the first two years of life with combined immunodeficiency, due to receive a stem cell transplant. The CDR3 region is CASSNRLAGDLNEQYF. Here the CDR3 DNA reads TGTGCCAGCAGCAACCGACTAGCGGGAGATCTAAACGAGCAGTACTTC.